The rows below give T cell receptor beta chains drawn from one sample of a study of blood T cells in healthy people across ages. MiXCR was run by TCRdb on the 5' RACE reads, yielding one entry per CDR3 protein. This table has around 1.5 million distinct CDR3 sequences, roughly 64% appearing once. The sample consisted of blood. The receptors were gathered from a man aged 18 to 29 in good health. Both conserved end residues are part of each CDR3. The D gene is left open where the match is weak. The size field is filled for only some rows; it gives once, few, many or a size class.

CDR3aa	CDR3nt	abundance	j_gene	d_gene	v_gene
CASSSADRIGDEQYF	TGTGCCAGCAGTTCCGCCGACAGGATCGGCGACGAGCAGTACTTC	NA	TRBJ2-7	NA	TRBV27
CASSLQGGDPDTQYF	TGCGCCAGCAGCTTGCAGGGCGGAGACCCAGATACGCAGTATTTT	NA	TRBJ2-3	NA	TRBV5-1
CAISESRLNLGAQETQYF	TGTGCCATCAGTGAGTCGCGACTCAACCTAGGGGCCCAAGAGACCCAGTACTTC	NA	TRBJ2-5	NA	TRBV10-3
CASSFGVVSPGELFF	TGTGCCAGCAGCTTCGGCGTTGTATCTCCCGGGGAGCTGTTTTTT	NA	TRBJ2-2	NA	TRBV7-8
CSGGRLQRQTQYF	TGCAGCGGTGGGAGGTTGCAGCGTCAGACCCAGTACTTC	NA	TRBJ2-5	NA	TRBV29-1
CASSLGVSGNPREQYF	TGTGCCAGCAGCTTAGGTGTTAGCGGGAACCCTCGAGAGCAGTACTTC	few	TRBJ2-7	TRBD2	TRBV11-2
CASSENAGGQETQYF	TGTGCCAGCAGCGAAAATGCGGGCGGGCAAGAGACCCAGTACTTC	few	TRBJ2-5	NA	TRBV25-1
CSASRDETQYF	TGCAGTGCGAGCCGAGATGAGACCCAGTACTTC	NA	TRBJ2-5	NA	TRBV20-1
CASRQGALTGELFF	TGTGCCAGCAGACAGGGGGCGTTGACCGGGGAGCTGTTTTTT	NA	TRBJ2-2	TRBD1	TRBV25-1
CASSLVQEYTDTQYF	TGTGCCAGCAGCTTAGTACAGGAATACACAGATACGCAGTATTTT	NA	TRBJ2-3	NA	TRBV7-9
CASSSDQEQFF	TGTGCCAGCAGCTCCGATCAGGAGCAGTTCTTC	NA	TRBJ2-1	NA	TRBV5-6
CASSEMKDRGPEQYF	TGTGCCAGCAGTGAAATGAAGGACAGGGGACCCGAGCAGTACTTC	many	TRBJ2-7	TRBD1	TRBV2
CASSLVMGSEAFF	TGTGCCAGCAGCTTAGTAATGGGGAGTGAAGCTTTCTTT	NA	TRBJ1-1	NA	TRBV7-9
CAISEVSGTASYNEQFF	TGTGCCATCAGTGAGGTATCCGGGACAGCCTCCTACAATGAGCAGTTCTTC	NA	TRBJ2-1	TRBD1	TRBV10-3
CASRILADTDTQYF	TGTGCCAGCAGGATACTAGCGGACACAGATACGCAGTATTTT	NA	TRBJ2-3	TRBD2	TRBV2
CASLHLSGANVLTF	TGTGCCAGCCTACACCTCTCTGGGGCCAACGTCCTGACTTTC	few	TRBJ2-6	NA	TRBV7-9
CASSQDRASEQYF	TGTGCCAGCAGCCAAGACAGGGCCAGCGAGCAGTACTTC	NA	TRBJ2-7	NA	TRBV4-2
CASSYRTGLETQYF	TGTGCCAGCAGCTATCGGACAGGGCTAGAGACCCAGTACTTC	NA	TRBJ2-5	TRBD1	TRBV7-9
CASRVQAGGEKLFF	TGTGCCAGCAGGGTACAGGCAGGGGGGGAAAAACTGTTTTTT	NA	TRBJ1-4	TRBD1	TRBV2
CASSSSFGGSSYNEQYF	TGTGCCAGCAGCTCTAGTTTCGGAGGGAGCTCCTACAATGAGCAGTACTTC	NA	TRBJ2-7	NA	TRBV12-3/TRBV12-4
CASSHLRLAGGPTYQETQYF	TGCGCCAGCAGCCACTTGAGGCTAGCGGGGGGACCTACGTACCAAGAGACCCAGTACTTC	few	TRBJ2-5	TRBD2	TRBV4-1
CASSLEKNTEAFF	TGCGCCAGCAGCCTGGAGAAGAACACTGAAGCTTTCTTT	few	TRBJ1-1	NA	TRBV5-1
CSARGQPSTDTQYF	TGCAGTGCTAGAGGACAGCCTAGCACAGATACGCAGTATTTT	few	TRBJ2-3	NA	TRBV20-1
CSARGQGRYEQYF	TGCAGTGCTAGGGGTCAGGGAAGGTACGAGCAGTACTTC	few	TRBJ2-7	NA	TRBV20-1
CASSQMRGQGGSPLHF	TGCGCCAGCAGCCAAATGCGGGGACAGGGAGGATCACCCCTCCACTTT	few	TRBJ1-6	TRBD1	TRBV4-1
CASSLVIAGAYEQYF	TGTGCCAGCAGCTTGGTTATAGCGGGTGCCTACGAGCAGTACTTC	few	TRBJ2-7	TRBD2	TRBV7-9
CASRRDRISYTDTQYF	TGCGCCAGCAGAAGGGACCGCATAAGCTACACAGATACGCAGTATTTT	NA	TRBJ2-3	NA	TRBV4-3
CSVEGPAGNTGELFF	TGCAGCGTTGAAGGTCCTGCAGGGAACACCGGGGAGCTGTTTTTT	NA	TRBJ2-2	NA	TRBV29-1
CASSLKLAVYEQYF	TGTGCCAGCAGCTTAAAACTAGCGGTCTACGAGCAGTACTTC	NA	TRBJ2-7	TRBD2	TRBV7-2
CSARDQRGGYNEQFF	TGCAGTGCTAGAGATCAGCGGGGGGGATACAATGAGCAGTTCTTC	NA	TRBJ2-1	TRBD2	TRBV20-1
CASSPPSGGYNEQFF	TGTGCCAGCAGCCCACCGTCAGGAGGGTACAATGAGCAGTTCTTC	few	TRBJ2-1	NA	TRBV7-2
CASSSLTSGGPIAKNIQYF	TGTGCCAGCAGTTCCCTGACTAGCGGGGGCCCCATAGCCAAAAACATTCAGTACTTC	NA	TRBJ2-4	TRBD2	TRBV28
CASSTRGGTSYEQYF	TGCGCCAGCAGCACTAGAGGTGGGACTAGCTACGAGCAGTACTTC	few	TRBJ2-7	TRBD2	TRBV11-2
CASSQVYRQGYEQYF	TGTGCCAGCAGCCAAGTCTACCGACAGGGGTACGAGCAGTACTTC	NA	TRBJ2-7	TRBD1	TRBV14
CASSEATSGSYEQYF	TGTGCCAGCAGTGAAGCAACTAGCGGCTCCTACGAGCAGTACTTC	NA	TRBJ2-7	TRBD2	TRBV6-1
CASSLDAGLGETQYF	TGTGCCAGCAGCTTAGATGCTGGATTGGGGGAGACCCAGTACTTC	few	TRBJ2-5	NA	TRBV7-8
CSARGLADTDTQYF	TGCAGCGCAAGAGGCCTAGCGGACACAGATACGCAGTATTTT	few	TRBJ2-3	TRBD2	TRBV29-1
CASSVITGVLAGNEQFF	TGTGCCAGCAGCGTTATAACCGGTGTGCTAGCTGGAAATGAGCAGTTCTTC	NA	TRBJ2-1	NA	TRBV9
CASSPFGGVKYGANVLTF	TGTGCCAGCAGCCCTTTCGGGGGGGTTAAGTATGGGGCCAACGTCCTGACTTTC	NA	TRBJ2-6	TRBD2	TRBV7-9
CSAPGTGEPYEQYF	TGCAGTGCCCCCGGGACAGGAGAACCCTACGAGCAGTACTTC	few	TRBJ2-7	TRBD1	TRBV20-1
CASSQVGVSSDTQYF	TGCGCCAGCAGCCAAGTAGGGGTCAGTTCAGATACGCAGTATTTT	NA	TRBJ2-3	NA	TRBV4-1
CASTRNRAEQETQYF	TGTGCCAGCACCCGAAACCGGGCGGAGCAAGAGACCCAGTACTTC	NA	TRBJ2-5	NA	TRBV11-2
CASSTGLAGGWDTQYF	TGCGCCAGCAGTACGGGACTAGCGGGGGGCTGGGATACGCAGTATTTT	few	TRBJ2-3	TRBD2	TRBV10-2
CASSLPGLGDTQYF	TGTGCCAGCAGCTTGCCAGGGTTGGGAGATACGCAGTATTTT	NA	TRBJ2-3	NA	TRBV5-5
CASSPGQSGSGANVLTF	TGTGCCAGCAGCCCCGGACAGAGTGGCTCTGGGGCCAACGTCCTGACTTTC	NA	TRBJ2-6	NA	TRBV4-2
CSVEGDVYNGNTEAFF	TGCAGCGTCGAGGGGGACGTCTACAATGGGAACACTGAAGCTTTCTTT	NA	TRBJ1-1	NA	TRBV29-1
CASSLVRVGAEAFF	TGTGCCAGCAGCTTAGTTAGGGTAGGCGCTGAAGCTTTCTTT	NA	TRBJ1-1	NA	TRBV7-2
CASSMGVETQYF	TGTGCCAGCAGCATGGGCGTTGAGACCCAGTACTTC	NA	TRBJ2-5	NA	TRBV6-2/TRBV6-3
CSVAGQGIYEQYF	TGCAGCGTTGCCGGACAGGGGATCTACGAGCAGTACTTC	NA	TRBJ2-7	TRBD1	TRBV29-1
CASSSQGALPSYEQYF	TGTGCCAGCAGCTCACAGGGGGCCCTTCCCTCCTACGAGCAGTACTTC	NA	TRBJ2-7	TRBD1	TRBV28
CASSSLTSVQTQYF	TGTGCCAGCAGCTCCTTGACTAGCGTACAGACCCAGTACTTC	NA	TRBJ2-5	TRBD2	TRBV7-9
CASSLFRQSHETQYF	TGTGCCAGCAGCTTATTCCGACAGTCCCACGAGACCCAGTACTTC	NA	TRBJ2-5	NA	TRBV7-2
CASSSWETGRETQYF	TGTGCCAGCAGTAGCTGGGAAACGGGCCGGGAGACCCAGTACTTC	NA	TRBJ2-5	NA	TRBV28
CSGGTAGTDTQYF	TGCAGCGGTGGGACAGCGGGCACAGATACGCAGTATTTT	once	TRBJ2-3	TRBD1	TRBV29-1